This T cell receptor (beta chain) derives from a study of T cell responses to AZD1222 COVID-19 vaccine. Study in general: Both about-4-week and about-12-week second-dose recipients were combined. Broader study findings: Two AZD1222 doses significantly raised spike-specific TCR breadth and depth over controls. Repertoires were obtained solely post-peak T cell response. Across spike, vaccine-associated CD4 TCRs were found, dominant at 160-218 and 743-854.

Libraries were prepared by immunoSEQ multiplex PCR; TCRdb keeps only in-frame clonotypes and omits some of them. The sample includes some 61,000 clones, more than 85% of them seen just once. The germline V gene has CDR1 MNHEY and CDR2 SVGAGI. Trimming took 0 bases from V and 0 from J, leaving 6 bases between them. The CDR3 is 15 residues long. As for this clone: Antigen unknown.

The clonotype comes from an adult in good health. This sample comprised peripheral blood, obtained on day 0 of AZD1222 vaccination. The rearrangement joins TRBV6-5 to TRBJ1-5; D is unclear. Written as DNA, the CDR3 is TGTGCCAGCAGTTACTCACAGAATAGCAATCAGCCCCAGCATTTT. Its protein is CASSYSQNSNQPQHF.